The present T cell receptor beta chain was sequenced within a study of cytomegalovirus exposure and HLA in healthy donors. Whole-study context: Of the donors genotyped, some 400 in all, about 80% fell in the Caucasian-associated ancestry cluster.

J was trimmed by 6 bases and V by 5 bases; bases with no gene match: 8. The germline V gene encodes CDR1 SGHTA and CDR2 FQGNSA. The CDR3 has 15 amino acids. Study-level results: In a later analysis, TCR beta V- and J-gene trimming showed a link to a missense DCLRE1C variant.

PCR employed 60 Vbeta and 13 Jbeta primers. TCRdb keeps only in-frame clones here, not all; method: immunoSEQ multiplex PCR. Of approximately 150,000 clones listed, around 79% are singletons. To note about this clone: Its antigen is undetermined.

This sequence was found in a male donor in good health and CMV-seropositive. The V gene is TRBV7-2, the J gene TRBJ1-2, with TRBD1 matching 11 bases. Sequencing was done on a sample of PBMCs. The CDR3 coding sequence is TGTGCCAGCAGCCCAAGGACAGGGGGCACTGATGGCTACACCTTC. Translating gives CASSPRTGGTDGYTF.